Listed below are T cell receptor beta chains from one sample, sequenced in a study of T cell responses to AZD1222 COVID-19 vaccine. Repertoires were generated with immunoSEQ multiplex PCR, while TCRdb's copy carries only in-frame clones and drops some. Of approximately 130,000 clones in the sample, over 90% are singletons; the top ten hold roughly 0.96%. The sequencing used peripheral blood, collected on day 0 of AZD1222 vaccination. The receptors were sampled from an adult in good health. Each CDR3 is given with its conserved first and last residue. D genes are given only for firm matches. Only some rows state a clone size, as once, few, many or a class for expanded clones.

abundance	v_gene	j_gene	d_gene	CDR3aa	CDR3nt
.	TRBV2	TRBJ2-5	.	CATFRGVGETQYF	TGTGCCACCTTTAGGGGGGTAGGGGAGACCCAGTACTTC
once	TRBV4-1	TRBJ2-7	.	CASSLQTAPPTYEQYF	TGCGCCAGCAGCCTCCAGACAGCCCCTCCCACCTACGAGCAGTACTTC
.	TRBV6-1	TRBJ1-5	.	CASSEGGGSRPQHF	TGTGCCAGCAGTGAAGGGGGGGGTTCTCGGCCCCAGCATTTT
.	TRBV10-3	TRBJ1-5	.	CAISAGRLGNQPQHF	TGTGCCATCAGTGCTGGTCGGCTGGGCAATCAGCCCCAGCATTTT
few	TRBV7-7	TRBJ2-5	.	CASSSPGAGETQYF	TGTGCCAGCAGCTCCCCGGGGGCGGGGGAGACCCAGTACTTC
.	TRBV6-4	TRBJ1-1	.	CASSEGGGTEAFF	TGTGCCAGCAGTGAGGGGGGAGGCACTGAAGCTTTCTTT
.	TRBV29-1	TRBJ1-2	.	CSVDPGDGYTF	TGCAGCGTTGACCCAGGGGATGGCTACACCTTC
few	TRBV6-4	TRBJ2-2	TRBD2	CASSDSLAGDTGELFF	TGTGCCAGCAGTGACTCACTAGCGGGGGACACCGGGGAGCTGTTTTTT
.	TRBV7-6	TRBJ1-2	TRBD1	CASSPAGRGEGGYTF	TGTGCCAGCAGCCCCGCGGGCAGGGGGGAGGGTGGCTACACCTTC
once	TRBV7-6	TRBJ1-6	TRBD1	CASGQGNSPLHF	TGTGCCTCGGGACAGGGAAACTCACCCCTCCACTTT
.	TRBV5-1	TRBJ1-1	.	CASRDGAWVAEAFF	TGCGCCAGCAGAGATGGAGCCTGGGTGGCTGAAGCTTTCTTT
.	TRBV30	TRBJ2-7	TRBD1	CAWRETGFDEQYF	TGTGCCTGGAGGGAGACAGGGTTCGACGAGCAGTACTTC
.	TRBV30	TRBJ1-6	.	CAWAGRGNSPLHF	TGTGCCTGGGCGGGACGGGGTAATTCACCCCTCCACTTT
.	TRBV29-1	TRBJ1-6	.	CSVGEAGYNSPLHF	TGCAGCGTCGGGGAAGCGGGCTATAATTCACCCCTCCACTTT
.	TRBV5-6	TRBJ2-1	TRBD1	CASSPGMGQGYNEQFF	TGTGCCAGCAGCCCCGGGATGGGACAGGGCTACAATGAGCAGTTCTTC
.	TRBV11-2	TRBJ2-1	TRBD2	CASSPSGGGWNEQFF	TGTGCCAGCAGCCCTAGCGGGGGGGGTTGGAATGAGCAGTTCTTC
.	TRBV29-1	TRBJ1-1	.	CSVVGGPVEAFF	TGCAGCGTTGTTGGAGGCCCCGTTGAAGCTTTCTTT
.	TRBV28	TRBJ2-7	TRBD1	CASTLLRQGAGEQYF	TGTGCCAGCACCCTCCTCCGACAGGGGGCTGGCGAGCAGTACTTC
.	TRBV4-1	TRBJ2-3	.	CASSQVVGAGTDTQYF	TGCGCCAGCAGCCAAGTGGTAGGGGCGGGCACAGATACGCAGTATTTT
.	TRBV6-5	TRBJ1-1	.	CAAEEGLNTEAFF	TGTGCCGCGGAGGAGGGCTTAAACACTGAAGCTTTCTTT
.	TRBV5-1	TRBJ1-1	.	CASSPETLNTEAFF	TGCGCCAGCAGCCCGGAAACCTTGAACACTGAAGCTTTCTTT
.	TRBV27	TRBJ1-2	.	CASSKQARSNGYTF	TGTGCCAGCAGTAAACAGGCTCGATCGAATGGCTACACCTTC
.	TRBV6-5	TRBJ1-2	TRBD1	CASSYLGGGADYGYTF	TGTGCCAGCAGTTACTTAGGAGGGGGCGCAGACTATGGCTACACCTTC
.	TRBV19	TRBJ1-5	.	CASTTYSNQPQHF	TGTGCCAGTACCACTTATAGCAATCAGCCCCAGCATTTT
.	TRBV6-5	TRBJ1-1	.	CASSYSPHAVTEAFF	TGTGCCAGCAGTTACTCGCCTCATGCGGTGACTGAAGCTTTCTTT
.	TRBV19	TRBJ2-5	TRBD1	CATRTGMGETQYF	TGTGCCACCCGGACAGGGATGGGAGAGACCCAGTACTTC
.	TRBV18	TRBJ1-4	.	CASQLGQNNEKLFF	TGTGCCAGCCAGTTGGGGCAGAATAATGAAAAACTGTTTTTT
.	TRBV5-4	TRBJ2-5	.	CASSSGKYRELETQYF	TGTGCCAGCAGCTCCGGAAAATACAGGGAGTTAGAGACCCAGTACTTC
.	TRBV5-5	TRBJ2-7	.	CASSLSVGRVYEQYF	TGTGCCAGCAGCTTGTCGGTTGGCAGGGTGTACGAGCAGTACTTC
.	TRBV5-6	TRBJ2-1	.	CASSLGSPYNEQFF	TGTGCCAGCAGCTTGGGTAGCCCCTACAATGAGCAGTTCTTC
.	TRBV18	TRBJ2-5	TRBD2	CASSRSSGTGETQYF	TGTGCCAGCTCCCGGTCTAGCGGGACCGGGGAGACCCAGTACTTC
once	TRBV6-6	TRBJ2-1	TRBD2	CASSPRGARYNSYNEQFF	TGTGCCAGCAGTCCGCGGGGGGCCCGTTACAACTCCTACAATGAGCAGTTCTTC